The 8 T cell receptor beta chains below were found in one sample sequenced in a study of T cell clonotyping in hematopoietic cell transplantation. Assay used: immunoSEQ multiplex PCR; TCRdb lists only in-frame clones, some missing. The sample comprises some 16,000 clones, around 66% of which are singletons, and about 10% rests with the top ten. The sample here was PBMCs, taken 30 days after allogeneic stem cell transplant. The receptors were gathered from a male patient in his fifties or sixties who had an allogeneic stem cell transplant from an unrelated donor, so T cells may come from the graft donor. Some clones in this sample may be carry-over from other donors' samples.

The table lists this clone with a few counts. The chain couples TRBV30 to TRBJ2-2; 9 bases fit TRBD1. Per germline, CDR1 GTSNPN and CDR2 SVGIG (reference sequence). The trim removed 2 bases at V and 5 bases at J, leaving 6 bases unmatched. The CDR3 runs 15 residues. The CDR3 here is CAWSSTGGMTGELFF. The CDR3 DNA follows: TGTGCCTGGAGTTCGACAGGGGGGATGACCGGGGAGCTGTTTTTT.

This clone showed up just a few times. The chain uses TRBV30 and TRBJ1-4; the D gene is possibly TRBD1 (5 bases). Germline CDR1 GTSNPN, CDR2 SVGIG (reference sequence). V dropped 4 bases and J dropped 5 bases, with 11 bases sitting between them. CDR3 length: 13 amino acids. The CDR3 spells CAWNQGENEKLFF. CDR3 nucleotide sequence: TGTGCCTGGAACCAAGGGGAGAATGAAAAACTGTTTTTT.

The CDR3 protein is CASSLGGGRAYEQYF. In DNA form, the CDR3 reads TGTGCCAGCAGCTTAGGGGGCGGGAGGGCCTACGAGCAGTACTTC. The V gene is TRBV7-8, the J gene TRBJ2-7; 9 bases map to TRBD2. Germline CDR1 and CDR2: SGHVS and FQNEAQ. This CDR3 has 15 amino acids. V lost 1 base to trimming and J lost 2 bases; unmatched junction nucleotides: 3.

This rearrangement joins TRBV4-3 to TRBJ2-7; no firm D call. Germline CDR1 LGHNA, CDR2 YSLEER. The CDR3 is 14 amino acids. Trimming took off 4 bases at V and 1 base at J, with 11 bases between the two ends. The CDR3, as DNA: TGCGCCAGCAGCCCCACTTTTGCTTCCTACGAGCAGTACTTC. It codes for CASSPTFASYEQYF.

The chain links TRBV6-5 to TRBJ1-1; no reliable D call. V was pared by 4 bases and J by 2 bases, with 11 bases between. From germline, CDR1 is MNHEY and CDR2 SVGAGI. This CDR3 has 14 residues. This chain's CDR3 is CASSLEGQNTEAFF. DNA of the CDR3: TGTGCCAGCAGTTTGGAGGGCCAAAACACTGAAGCTTTCTTT.

The chain employs TRBV30 and TRBJ1-2, with TRBD1 matching 8 bases. This CDR3 has 13 amino acids. Trimming cost V 2 bases and J 5 bases; bases outside gene matches: 4. Germline V gene lookup returns CDR1 GTSNPN and CDR2 SVGIG (reference sequence). The DNA of the CDR3 is TGTGCCTGGAGTCCCCGGACAGGGTATGGCTACACCTTC. This translates into CAWSPRTGYGYTF.

The chain has TRBV6-5 and TRBJ1-6; 7 nucleotides agree with TRBD1. With 5 bases clipped from V and 3 bases from J, the junction kept 4 bases outside the gene matches. Germline CDR1 reads MNHEY; CDR2 reads SVGAGI. The CDR3 is 15 amino acids. The CDR3 protein is CASSATGDYNSPLHF. The CDR3 nucleotides are TGTGCCAGCAGTGCTACAGGGGACTATAATTCACCCCTCCACTTT.

This chain uses TRBV10-3 with TRBJ2-7; D might be TRBD1 (8 bases). The CDR3 length is 14 residues. Trimming removed 10 bases from V and 2 bases from J, with 18 bases in between. Germline-derived CDR1 and CDR2 are ENHRY and SYGVKD. The CDR3 nucleotides read TGTGCCACAAGAATACAGGGGGGGGCCTACGAGCAGTACTTC. This sequence encodes CATRIQGGAYEQYF.